These T cell receptor beta chains were read from a single sample in a study of shared T cell receptors in the human thymus. Sequencing used immunoSEQ multiplex PCR; TCRdb keeps in-frame clones, though not all of them. The sample carries 600,000 to 900,000 clones, approximately 83% recorded once. A further study also used this sample, focusing on human thymus T cells.

Sequencing input: thymocytes. These receptors all stem from a girl in the first two years of life with a congenital heart defect. Each CDR3 is given with its conserved first and last residue. The D gene is left open where the match is weak. Rows give clone size only sometimes, using once, few, many, or a class for an expanded clone.

V gene: TRBV9; D gene: TRBD1; clone size: few; J gene: TRBJ1-5; CDR3 DNA: TGTGCCAGCAGCGACGACAGGGCCTATCAGCCCCAGCATTTT; CDR3 protein: CASSDDRAYQPQHF
V gene: TRBV4-3; D gene: -; clone size: -; J gene: TRBJ1-2; CDR3 DNA: TGCGCCAGCAGCCCAACGAGGGCGATGATCTATGGCTACACCTTC; CDR3 protein: CASSPTRAMIYGYTF
V gene: TRBV10-3; D gene: TRBD1; clone size: -; J gene: TRBJ1-5; CDR3 DNA: TGTGCCATCAGTGGGGACAGGAATCAGCCCCAGCATTTT; CDR3 protein: CAISGDRNQPQHF
V gene: TRBV7-9; D gene: -; clone size: -; J gene: TRBJ1-2; CDR3 DNA: TGTGCCAGCAGTGCGACAGGTTTCGGAGATGGCTACACCTTC; CDR3 protein: CASSATGFGDGYTF
V gene: TRBV2; D gene: TRBD2; clone size: -; J gene: TRBJ2-1; CDR3 DNA: TGTGCCAGCAGGGCGGGACTAGCGGTCTCCTACAATGAGCAGTTCTTC; CDR3 protein: CASRAGLAVSYNEQFF
V gene: TRBV6-1; D gene: TRBD1; clone size: -; J gene: TRBJ2-7; CDR3 DNA: TGTGCCAGCACTGAATTCCAAGCCGGGACAGGGACCTACGAGCAGTACTTC; CDR3 protein: CASTEFQAGTGTYEQYF
V gene: TRBV4-1; D gene: TRBD1; clone size: -; J gene: TRBJ1-2; CDR3 DNA: TGCGCCAGCAGCCAGAATCAGGGGGCGCATGGCTACACCTTC; CDR3 protein: CASSQNQGAHGYTF
V gene: TRBV6-6; D gene: TRBD2; clone size: -; J gene: TRBJ2-5; CDR3 DNA: TGTGCCAGCCTTACTAGCGGGGGGGAGACCCAGTACTTC; CDR3 protein: CASLTSGGETQYF
V gene: TRBV20-1; D gene: -; clone size: -; J gene: TRBJ2-5; CDR3 DNA: TGCAGTGCTGGACTGGGGGAGACCCAGTACTTC; CDR3 protein: CSAGLGETQYF
V gene: TRBV5-1; D gene: -; clone size: -; J gene: TRBJ1-2; CDR3 DNA: TGCGCCAGCAGCTCGGACGGGGGACCCTATGGCTACACCTTC; CDR3 protein: CASSSDGGPYGYTF
V gene: TRBV6-1; D gene: -; clone size: -; J gene: TRBJ1-3; CDR3 DNA: TGTGCCAGCGGTATCAGGGGTACTGCTGGAAACACCATATATTTT; CDR3 protein: CASGIRGTAGNTIYF
V gene: TRBV2; D gene: -; clone size: -; J gene: TRBJ1-1; CDR3 DNA: TGTGCCAGCAGCGAGACAGGTTTGAACACTGAAGCTTTCTTT; CDR3 protein: CASSETGLNTEAFF
V gene: TRBV7-4; D gene: TRBD1; clone size: -; J gene: TRBJ1-2; CDR3 DNA: TGTGCCAGCAGCCCAGAGGGACAGGGGCCCTTTAACTATGGCTACACCTTC; CDR3 protein: CASSPEGQGPFNYGYTF
V gene: TRBV29-1; D gene: -; clone size: -; J gene: TRBJ1-2; CDR3 DNA: TGCAGCGCCCCGGGGGGACCGTTGAACACCTTC; CDR3 protein: CSAPGGPLNTF
V gene: TRBV5-1; D gene: -; clone size: -; J gene: TRBJ2-7; CDR3 DNA: TGCGCCAGCAGCTTGGAGCGGGGGGGACAGGGCCCGTTTAGCTCCTACGAGCAGTACTTC; CDR3 protein: CASSLERGGQGPFSSYEQYF
V gene: TRBV7-2; D gene: TRBD1; clone size: -; J gene: TRBJ1-2; CDR3 DNA: TGTGCCAGCGCCATCACAGGGGGCGCGGGGAATTATGGCTACACCTTC; CDR3 protein: CASAITGGAGNYGYTF
V gene: TRBV28; D gene: -; clone size: -; J gene: TRBJ1-2; CDR3 DNA: TGTGCCAGCAGACTGCTTACTAACTATGGCTACACCTTC; CDR3 protein: CASRLLTNYGYTF
V gene: TRBV4-1; D gene: -; clone size: -; J gene: TRBJ1-1; CDR3 DNA: TGCGCCAGCAGCCACGGACACCCGAACACTGAAGCTTTCTTT; CDR3 protein: CASSHGHPNTEAFF
V gene: TRBV5-1; D gene: -; clone size: -; J gene: TRBJ1-1; CDR3 DNA: TGCGCCAGCAGCTTGGTGCACAGGGCGCTTCCTATGAACACTGAAGCTTTCTTT; CDR3 protein: CASSLVHRALPMNTEAFF
V gene: TRBV7-6; D gene: TRBD2; clone size: -; J gene: TRBJ2-6; CDR3 DNA: TGTGCCAGCTACGGGGGGTCTGGGGCCAACGTCCTGACTTTC; CDR3 protein: CASYGGSGANVLTF
V gene: TRBV5-1; D gene: -; clone size: -; J gene: TRBJ1-1; CDR3 DNA: TGCGCCAGCAGCCCCCTCCCGGGCGGGGCCACTGAAGCTTTCTTT; CDR3 protein: CASSPLPGGATEAFF
V gene: TRBV5-6; D gene: -; clone size: once; J gene: TRBJ2-3; CDR3 DNA: TGTGCCAGCAGCTTTTTGGAGGGGCCTAGCACAGATACGCAGTATTTT; CDR3 protein: CASSFLEGPSTDTQYF